A single sample gave rise to the 10 T cell receptor beta chains below, sequenced in a study of identical twins. TCRdb re-called the 5' RACE reads through MiXCR, storing one row per CDR3 protein. The profile shows approximately 220,000 distinct CDR3 sequences, 7.5% of them singletons. This sample was shared with a second study, whose subject was yellow fever vaccine responses in identical twins.

Input material: memory (CD45RO+) T cells sorted from blood. The receptors derive from a young woman in good health.

Many counts were recorded for this clonotype. The chain combines TRBV20-1 with TRBJ2-4; TRBD2 matches 7 bases. Germline-derived CDR1 and CDR2 are DFQATT and SNEGSKA (reference sequence). J gave up 0 bases and V 4 bases, and 9 bases lay outside the gene matches. The CDR3 runs 16 residues. CDR3 sequence reads: CSATAASGGAKNIQYF. The CDR3 nucleotides read TGCAGTGCTACCGCGGCTAGCGGAGGAGCCAAAAACATTCAGTACTTC.

J is TRBJ2-3 and V is TRBV24-1; D gene unclear. V gave up 4 bases and J gave up 5 bases, with 9 bases separating them. Germline lookup yields CDR1 KGHDR and CDR2 SFDVKD. This CDR3 has 13 residues. The CDR3 is CATSDSDRDTQYF. In nucleotides, the CDR3 is TGTGCCACCAGTGACTCCGACCGAGATACGCAGTATTTT.

This clonotype occurred a few times. The chain recombines TRBV6-5 with TRBJ2-7; the D gene is possibly TRBD2 (6 bases). The CDR3 has 10 amino acids. Looked up from germline, CDR1 is MNHEY and CDR2 is SVGAGI. Trimming removed 10 bases from V and 7 bases from J, with 11 bases in between. The CDR3 spells CATSRGEQYF. Here the CDR3 DNA reads TGTGCCACCTCCCGGGGGGAGCAGTACTTC.

The chain joins TRBV4-2 to TRBJ1-1; no clear D gene. V lost 0 bases and J lost 1, with 6 bases in between. CDR3 length: 14 residues. From germline, CDR1 is LGHNA and CDR2 YNFKEQ. CDR3 DNA sequence: TGTGCCAGCAGCCAAGATGTAGGGAACACTGAAGCTTTCTTT. It yields the protein CASSQDVGNTEAFF.

This clonotype was recorded at least ten times. The chain couples TRBV7-9 to TRBJ2-1, with 8 nucleotides matching TRBD1. Germline trimming cut 4 bases from V and 0 bases from J; bases unmatched to any gene: 2. There are 15 residues in the CDR3. Germline-derived CDR1 and CDR2 are SEHNR and FQNEAQ (reference sequence). The CDR3 DNA is TGTGCCAGCAGCTCCGGACAGGGCTCCTACAATGAGCAGTTCTTC. This encodes CASSSGQGSYNEQFF.

This clonotype has a handful of counts. This chain joins TRBV15 and TRBJ1-6, with 10 bases lining up with TRBD1. CDR1 and CDR2 from the germline V gene are LNHNV and YYDKDF (reference sequence). The CDR3 length is 15 residues. J was trimmed by 10 bases and V by 5 bases; bases with no gene match: 8. The CDR3 loop reads CATSGRDRGKSPLHF. CDR3 coding DNA: TGTGCCACCAGCGGGAGGGACAGGGGAAAATCACCCCTCCACTTT. Combining the CDR3 with reference TRBV15 and TRBJ1-6 gives the whole variable domain DAMVIQNPRYQVTQFGKPVTLSCSQTLNHNVMYWYQQKSSQAPKLLFHYYDKDFNNEADTPDNFQSRRPNTSFCFLDIRSPGLGDTAMYLCATSGRDRGKSPLHFGNGTRLTVT.

CDR3 protein: CAWSAGQKETQYF. CDR3 nucleotide sequence: TGTGCCTGGAGTGCGGGACAGAAAGAGACCCAGTACTTC. The rearrangement links TRBV30 to TRBJ2-5; 7 bases agree with TRBD1. Germline assignment: CDR1 GTSNPN and CDR2 SVGIG (reference sequence). The CDR3 runs to 13 residues. Germline trimming cut 1 base from V and 3 bases from J; bases unmatched to any gene: 2.

This clonotype was found many times. This chain joins TRBV14 and TRBJ2-7; D gene uncertain. Germline CDR1 and CDR2: SGHDN and FVKESK. This CDR3 has 14 amino acids. Trimming left V 2 bases short and J 1 base short, with 9 bases between. CDR3 region: CASSQNWGSYEQYF. CDR3 in DNA: TGTGCCAGCAGCCAAAACTGGGGATCCTACGAGCAGTACTTC.

There are many counts of this clonotype. This CDR3 is CSARPTSSYNEQFF. The CDR3 DNA is TGCAGTGCTAGGCCCACGAGCTCCTACAATGAGCAGTTCTTC. The V and J genes are TRBV20-1 and TRBJ2-1, with D hard to call. Germline CDR1 reads DFQATT; CDR2 reads SNEGSKA (reference sequence). The CDR3 covers 14 residues. Trimming removed 3 bases from V and 0 bases from J, with 9 bases in between.

The table lists this clonotype with a few counts. This chain uses TRBV5-6 with TRBJ2-7; 9 nucleotides agree with TRBD1. Per the germline V gene, CDR1 is SGHDT and CDR2 is YYEEEE. The CDR3 runs to 15 residues. The J segment lost 5 bases and the V segment lost 0 bases, leaving 6 bases of the junction unmatched. DNA of the CDR3: TGTGCCAGCAGCTTGGCCGGGACAGGGTTCAACGAGCAGTACTTC. Protein: CASSLAGTGFNEQYF.